The clone carrying this TCR beta chain came up a few times. Its matching antigen is unknown. Each donor was nominally healthy when sampled (though unrecorded immune exposures were likely). PCR used 60 Vbeta primers and 13 Jbeta primers. Sequenced by immunoSEQ multiplex PCR; TCRdb stores in-frame clones only, minus some. Of about 200,000 clones listed, around 70% are singletons. The data derive from a study of cytomegalovirus exposure and HLA in healthy donors. Study background: When 300 to 500 donors were genotyped, 81% of them were found to fall in the Caucasian-associated ancestry cluster.

CDR1 LGHNA and CDR2 YNFKEQ come from the germline V gene. V was cut by 2 bases and J by 3 bases, with 13 bases left in between. This CDR3 has 15 residues. Findings and limits, study-wide: An analysis was carried out at a later point. It showed that HLA-associated TCR beta chains were more clonally expanded than equally common non-associated chains. The CMV antigen specificity of a few CMV-associated chains was confirmed through in vitro analysis.

The rearrangement joins TRBV4-2 to TRBJ2-5, with D possibly being TRBD1 (6 bases). The clonotype was recovered from a man aged 35 to 55 in good health and CMV-seropositive. The sample consisted of PBMCs. The CDR3 region has the DNA TGTGCCAGCAGCCAAAGCTCTTGGACAGAAGAGACCCAGTACTTC. As protein: CASSQSSWTEETQYF.